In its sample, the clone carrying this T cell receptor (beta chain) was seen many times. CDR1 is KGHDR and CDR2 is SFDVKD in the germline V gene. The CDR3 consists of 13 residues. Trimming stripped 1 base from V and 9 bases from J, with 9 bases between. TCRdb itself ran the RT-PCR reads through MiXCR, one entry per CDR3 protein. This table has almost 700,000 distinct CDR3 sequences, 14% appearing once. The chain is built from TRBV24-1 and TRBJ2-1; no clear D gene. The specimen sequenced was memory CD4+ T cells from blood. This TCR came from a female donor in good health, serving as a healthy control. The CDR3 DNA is TGTGCCACCAGTGATTTTCGTCTGGGTGAGCAGTTCTTC. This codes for CATSDFRLGEQFF.